This TCR beta chain was identified in a study of Graves' ophthalmopathy and Graves' hyperthyroidism. This clonotype was counted ten times or more. CDR3 regions of TCR beta were amplified from RNA transcripts. RT-PCR was first run with HTBI primers, then multiplex PCR in a second round. A single record per CDR3 protein comes from TCRdb applying MiXCR to the multiplex PCR reads. The table has 200,000 to 250,000 distinct CDR3 sequences, under 30% seen once. V lost 7 bases, J lost 7 bases, and 19 bases lay in between. The length of the CDR3 is 14 residues. This TCR derives from a man aged 50 to 60 with Graves' ophthalmopathy. V usage is TRBV12-3 or TRBV12-4 and J usage is TRBJ2-5; D is tentatively TRBD1 or TRBD2 (5 bases each). Sequences were obtained from peripheral blood. CDR3 coding DNA: TGTGCCAGCATGGGGCGGCCGGACTTCTTGACCCAGTACTTC. This codes for CASMGRPDFLTQYF.